A selection of T cell receptor beta chains follows, all from one sample in a study of monozygotic twins with inflammatory bowel disease. From the 5' RACE reads, TCRdb lists one entry per CDR3 protein and no DNA. In all, the sample yields approximately 400,000 distinct CDR3 sequences. The material sequenced was blood. All receptors derive from a human donor with ulcerative colitis or Crohn's disease, or a healthy co-twin of an affected twin (not recorded which). Each CDR3 is given with its conserved first and last residue.

j_gene,v_gene,len,CDR3aa
TRBJ2-2,TRBV7-2,14,CASSSGGGIGELFF
TRBJ2-1,TRBV14,15,CASSHGGSSYNEQFF
TRBJ2-1,TRBV6-2/TRBV6-3,19,CASSYSELAGGPSYNEQFF
TRBJ1-1,TRBV29-1,13,CSVGQGLNTEAFF
TRBJ2-1,TRBV18,12,CASSPSMGEQFF
TRBJ1-3,TRBV7-2,16,CASSLRGGQAGNTIYF
TRBJ2-5,TRBV10-3,12,CAISPGGETQYF
TRBJ2-7,TRBV5-1,15,CASSSRDPLSYEQYF
TRBJ1-1,TRBV15,12,CATSRDRGTATF
TRBJ2-2,TRBV20-1,14,CSARTGANTGELFF
TRBJ1-1,TRBV27,13,CASSPAQGAEAFF
TRBJ2-3,TRBV5-1,15,CASNEGQGRPDTQYF
TRBJ2-3,TRBV5-1,14,CASSNDRPTDTQYF
TRBJ1-1,TRBV5-1,14,CASSSQGMGAEAFF
TRBJ2-1,TRBV20-1,18,CSARVLPLAGGSYNEQFF
TRBJ2-5,TRBV18,13,CASSPGLAGSSYF
TRBJ2-1,TRBV28,16,CASSPSFGKGGNEQFF
TRBJ2-7,TRBV20-1,14,CSAPQRGGGTEQYF
TRBJ2-7,TRBV7-2,15,CASSRYRDRNYEQYF
TRBJ2-7,TRBV5-1,15,CASSLVGGQNYEQYF
TRBJ2-7,TRBV5-5,15,CASSYGTGYIYEQYF
TRBJ2-7,TRBV27,15,CASSSGPRPIYEQYF
TRBJ1-1,TRBV21-1,14,CASSNRVSRAEAFF
TRBJ2-3,TRBV15,13,CATSREFVDTQYF
TRBJ1-2,TRBV30,12,CACNRDSSGYTF